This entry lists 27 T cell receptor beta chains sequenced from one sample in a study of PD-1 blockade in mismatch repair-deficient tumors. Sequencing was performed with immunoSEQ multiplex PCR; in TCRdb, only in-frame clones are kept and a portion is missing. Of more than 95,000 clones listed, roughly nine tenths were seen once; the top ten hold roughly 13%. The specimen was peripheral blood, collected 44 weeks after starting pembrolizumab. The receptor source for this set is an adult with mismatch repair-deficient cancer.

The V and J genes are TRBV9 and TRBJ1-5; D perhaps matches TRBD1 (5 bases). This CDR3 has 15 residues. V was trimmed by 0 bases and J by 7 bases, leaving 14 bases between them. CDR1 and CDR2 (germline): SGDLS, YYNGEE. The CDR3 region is CASSVDPGDRQPQHF. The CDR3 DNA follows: TGTGCCAGCAGCGTAGATCCGGGGGACCGACAGCCCCAGCATTTT.

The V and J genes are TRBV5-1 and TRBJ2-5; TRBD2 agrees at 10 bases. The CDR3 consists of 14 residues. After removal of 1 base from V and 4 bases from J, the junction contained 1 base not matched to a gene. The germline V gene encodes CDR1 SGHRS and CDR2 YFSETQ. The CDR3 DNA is TGCGCCAGCAGCTTGCGACTAGCGGGAGAGACCCAGTACTTC. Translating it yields CASSLRLAGETQYF.

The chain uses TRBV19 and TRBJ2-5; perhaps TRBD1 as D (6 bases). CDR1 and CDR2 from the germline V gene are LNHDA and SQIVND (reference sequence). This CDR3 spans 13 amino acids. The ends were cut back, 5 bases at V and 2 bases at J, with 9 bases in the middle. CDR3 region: CASSYRAQETQYF. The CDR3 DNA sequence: TGTGCCAGTAGTTACAGGGCTCAAGAGACCCAGTACTTC. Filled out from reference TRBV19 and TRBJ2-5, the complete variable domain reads DGGITQSPKYLFRKEGQNVTLSCEQNLNHDAMYWYRQDPGQGLRLIYYSQIVNDFQKGDIAEGYSVSREKKESFPLTVTSAQKNPTAFYLCASSYRAQETQYFGPGTRLLVL.

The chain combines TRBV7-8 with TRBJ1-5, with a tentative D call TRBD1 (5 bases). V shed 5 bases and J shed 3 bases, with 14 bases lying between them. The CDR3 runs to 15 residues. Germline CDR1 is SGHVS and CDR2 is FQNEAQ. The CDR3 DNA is TGTGCCAGCAGCCCCACAGGAGGGGACAATCAGCCCCAGCATTTT. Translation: CASSPTGGDNQPQHF.

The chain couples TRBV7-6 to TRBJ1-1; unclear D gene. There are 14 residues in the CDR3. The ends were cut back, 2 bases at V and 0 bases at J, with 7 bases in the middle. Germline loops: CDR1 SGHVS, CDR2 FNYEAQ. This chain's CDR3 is CASSLMGMNTEAFF. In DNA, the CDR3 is TGTGCCAGCAGCTTAATGGGAATGAACACTGAAGCTTTCTTT.

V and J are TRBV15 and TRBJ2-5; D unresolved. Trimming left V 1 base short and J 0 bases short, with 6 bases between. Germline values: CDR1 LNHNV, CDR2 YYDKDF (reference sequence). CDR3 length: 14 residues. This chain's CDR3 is CATSRALYQETQYF. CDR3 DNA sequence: TGTGCCACCAGCAGAGCCTTGTACCAAGAGACCCAGTACTTC. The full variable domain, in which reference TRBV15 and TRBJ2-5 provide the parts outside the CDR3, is DAMVIQNPRYQVTQFGKPVTLSCSQTLNHNVMYWYQQKSSQAPKLLFHYYDKDFNNEADTPDNFQSRRPNTSFCFLDIRSPGLGDTAMYLCATSRALYQETQYFGPGTRLLVL.

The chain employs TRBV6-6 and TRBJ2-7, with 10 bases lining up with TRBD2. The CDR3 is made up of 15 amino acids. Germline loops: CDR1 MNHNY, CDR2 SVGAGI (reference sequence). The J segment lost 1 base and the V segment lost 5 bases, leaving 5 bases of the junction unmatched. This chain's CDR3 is CASSPGLAVSYEQYF. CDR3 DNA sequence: TGTGCCAGCAGTCCCGGACTAGCGGTTTCCTACGAGCAGTACTTC.

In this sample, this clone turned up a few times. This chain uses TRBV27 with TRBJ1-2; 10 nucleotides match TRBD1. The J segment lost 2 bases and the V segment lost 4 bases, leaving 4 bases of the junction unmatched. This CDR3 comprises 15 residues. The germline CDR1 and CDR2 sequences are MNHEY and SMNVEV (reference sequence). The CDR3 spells CASSSSGQGNYGYTF. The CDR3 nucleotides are TGTGCCAGCAGTTCCTCGGGACAGGGGAACTATGGCTACACCTTC.

This CDR3 reads CASSQVVGQPPYEQYF. CDR3 in DNA: TGTGCCAGCAGCCAAGTAGTGGGACAACCACCCTACGAGCAGTACTTC. This chain uses TRBV4-2 with TRBJ2-7, with D maybe TRBD1 (6 bases). Germline values: CDR1 LGHNA, CDR2 YNFKEQ. CDR3 size: 16 residues. V was shortened by 1 base and J by 2 bases, with 15 bases between the two germline ends.

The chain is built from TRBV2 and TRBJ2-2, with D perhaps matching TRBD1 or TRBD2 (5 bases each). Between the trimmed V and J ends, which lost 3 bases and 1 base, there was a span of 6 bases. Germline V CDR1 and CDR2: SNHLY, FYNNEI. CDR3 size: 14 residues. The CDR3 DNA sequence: TGTGCCAGCAGTGAGGGACGGAACACCGGGGAGCTGTTTTTT. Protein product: CASSEGRNTGELFF.

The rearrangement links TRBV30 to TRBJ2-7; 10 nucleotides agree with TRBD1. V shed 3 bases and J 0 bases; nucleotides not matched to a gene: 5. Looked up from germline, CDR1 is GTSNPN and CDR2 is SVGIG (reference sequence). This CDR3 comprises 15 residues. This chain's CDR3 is CAWRTDRGGSYEQYF. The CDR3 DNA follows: TGTGCCTGGAGAACGGACAGGGGGGGCTCCTACGAGCAGTACTTC.

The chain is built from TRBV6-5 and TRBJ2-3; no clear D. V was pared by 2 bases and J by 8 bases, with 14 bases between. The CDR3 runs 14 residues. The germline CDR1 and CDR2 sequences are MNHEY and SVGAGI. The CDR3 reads CASSYNDLAVTQYF. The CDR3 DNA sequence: TGTGCCAGCAGTTACAACGACCTGGCGGTTACGCAGTATTTT.

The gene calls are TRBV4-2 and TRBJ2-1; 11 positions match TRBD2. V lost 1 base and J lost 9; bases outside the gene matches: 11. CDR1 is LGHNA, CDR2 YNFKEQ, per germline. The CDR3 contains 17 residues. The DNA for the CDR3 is TGTGCCAGCAGCCAAGCCCAACTAGCGGGAGTGTCCGGTGAGCAGTTCTTC. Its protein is CASSQAQLAGVSGEQFF.

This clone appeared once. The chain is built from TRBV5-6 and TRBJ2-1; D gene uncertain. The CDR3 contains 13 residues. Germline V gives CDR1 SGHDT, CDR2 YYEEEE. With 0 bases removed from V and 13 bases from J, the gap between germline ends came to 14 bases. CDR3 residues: CASSLELLIPQFF. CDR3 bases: TGTGCCAGCAGCTTGGAACTCCTGATTCCCCAGTTCTTC.

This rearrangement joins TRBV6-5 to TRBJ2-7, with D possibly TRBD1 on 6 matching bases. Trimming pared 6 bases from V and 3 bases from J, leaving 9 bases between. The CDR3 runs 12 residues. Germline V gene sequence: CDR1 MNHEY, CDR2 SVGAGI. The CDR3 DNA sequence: TGTGCCAGCAGCCCACAGGGCTACGAGCAGTACTTC. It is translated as CASSPQGYEQYF.

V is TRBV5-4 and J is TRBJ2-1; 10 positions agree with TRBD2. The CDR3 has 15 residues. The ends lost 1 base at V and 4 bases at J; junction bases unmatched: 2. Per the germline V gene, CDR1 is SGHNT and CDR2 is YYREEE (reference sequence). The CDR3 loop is CASSLRTSGYNEQFF. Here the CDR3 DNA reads TGTGCCAGCAGCTTGAGGACTAGCGGATACAATGAGCAGTTCTTC.

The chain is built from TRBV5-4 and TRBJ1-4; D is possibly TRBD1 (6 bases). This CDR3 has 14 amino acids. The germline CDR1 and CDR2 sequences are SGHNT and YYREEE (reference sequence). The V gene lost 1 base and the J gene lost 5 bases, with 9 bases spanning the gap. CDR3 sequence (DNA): TGTGCCAGCAGCTTGACAGGGCAGAATGAAAAACTGTTTTTT. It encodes CASSLTGQNEKLFF.

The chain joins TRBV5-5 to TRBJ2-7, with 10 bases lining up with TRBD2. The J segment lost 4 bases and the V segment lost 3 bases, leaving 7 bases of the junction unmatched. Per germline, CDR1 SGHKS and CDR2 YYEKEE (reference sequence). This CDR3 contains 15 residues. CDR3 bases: TGTGCCAGCAGCTCCCACGGGACTAGCGAGTACGAGCAGTACTTC. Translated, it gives CASSSHGTSEYEQYF.

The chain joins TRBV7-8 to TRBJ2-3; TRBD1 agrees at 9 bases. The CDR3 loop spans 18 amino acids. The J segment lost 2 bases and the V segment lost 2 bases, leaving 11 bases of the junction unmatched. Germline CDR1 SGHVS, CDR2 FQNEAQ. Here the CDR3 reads CASSLQPPGTGSTDTQYF. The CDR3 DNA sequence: TGTGCCAGCAGCTTACAACCCCCCGGGACAGGGTCCACAGATACGCAGTATTTT. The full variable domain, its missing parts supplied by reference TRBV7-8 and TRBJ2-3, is GAGVSQSPRYKVAKRGQDVALRCDPISGHVSLFWYQQALGQGPEFLTYFQNEAQLDKSGLPSDRFFAERPEGSVSTLKIQRTQQEDSAVYLCASSLQPPGTGSTDTQYFGPGTRLTVL.

Here the CDR3 reads CASSLQGGKETQYF. The DNA for the CDR3 is TGTGCCAGCAGTTTACAGGGGGGGAAAGAGACCCAGTACTTC. The rearrangement joins TRBV28 to TRBJ2-5; D possibly matches TRBD1 or TRBD2 (7 bases each). Per the germline V gene, CDR1 is MDHEN and CDR2 is SYDVKM. The CDR3 consists of 14 residues. Trimming removed 2 bases at V and 3 bases at J, with 10 bases between.

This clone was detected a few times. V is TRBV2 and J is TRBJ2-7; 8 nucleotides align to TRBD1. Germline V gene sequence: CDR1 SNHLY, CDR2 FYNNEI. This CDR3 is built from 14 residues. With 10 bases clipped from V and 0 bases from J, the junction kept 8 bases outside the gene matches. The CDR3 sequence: CATGVGQASYEQYF. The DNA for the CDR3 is TGTGCCACCGGGGTGGGACAGGCCTCCTACGAGCAGTACTTC.

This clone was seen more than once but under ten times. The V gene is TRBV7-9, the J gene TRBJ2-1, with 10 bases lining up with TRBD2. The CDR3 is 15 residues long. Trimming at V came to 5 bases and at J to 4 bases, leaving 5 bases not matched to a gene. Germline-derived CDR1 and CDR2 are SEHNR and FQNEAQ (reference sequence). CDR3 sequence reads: CASSLRTSGYNEQFF. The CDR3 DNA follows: TGTGCCAGCAGCCTCAGGACTAGCGGATACAATGAGCAGTTCTTC.

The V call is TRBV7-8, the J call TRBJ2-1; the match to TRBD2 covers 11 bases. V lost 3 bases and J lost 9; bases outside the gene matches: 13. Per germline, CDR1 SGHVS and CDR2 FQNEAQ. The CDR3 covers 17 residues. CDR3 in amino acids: CASSLVYRTSGSREQFF. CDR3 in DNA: TGTGCCAGCAGCTTGGTCTATCGTACTAGCGGGAGTCGTGAGCAGTTCTTC.

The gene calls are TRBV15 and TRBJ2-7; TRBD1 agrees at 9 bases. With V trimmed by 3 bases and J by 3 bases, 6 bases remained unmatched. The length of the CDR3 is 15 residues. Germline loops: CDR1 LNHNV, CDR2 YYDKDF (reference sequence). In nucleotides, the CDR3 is TGTGCCACCAGCAGCCTGGGACAGGGCGGCTACGAGCAGTACTTC. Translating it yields CATSSLGQGGYEQYF.

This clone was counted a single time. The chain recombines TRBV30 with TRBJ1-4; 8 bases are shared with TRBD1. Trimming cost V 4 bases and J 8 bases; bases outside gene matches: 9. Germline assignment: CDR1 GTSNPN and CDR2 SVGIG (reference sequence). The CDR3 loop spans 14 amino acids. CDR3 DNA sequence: TGTGCCTGGACTAAAGGGACAGGCGGAGAAAAACTGTTTTTT. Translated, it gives CAWTKGTGGEKLFF.

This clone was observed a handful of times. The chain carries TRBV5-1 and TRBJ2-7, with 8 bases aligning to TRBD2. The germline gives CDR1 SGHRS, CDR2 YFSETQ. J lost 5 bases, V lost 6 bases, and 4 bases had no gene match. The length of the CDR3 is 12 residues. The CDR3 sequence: CASTREGDEQYF. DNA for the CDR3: TGCGCCAGCACTCGGGAGGGTGACGAGCAGTACTTC.

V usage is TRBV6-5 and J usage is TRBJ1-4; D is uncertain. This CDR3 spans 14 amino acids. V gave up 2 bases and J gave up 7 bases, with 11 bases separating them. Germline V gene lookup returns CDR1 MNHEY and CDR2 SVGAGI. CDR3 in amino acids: CASSYGVLGEKLFF. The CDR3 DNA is TGTGCCAGCAGTTACGGGGTCCTCGGTGAAAAACTGTTTTTT.